This TCR beta chain appears in the sequencing data of a study of blood T cell repertoires in COVID-19. Study overall: PBMCs, B-cell-depleted T cells, or T cells were the source of the cDNA or gDNA that made up the material.

CDR3 length equals 15 residues. The trim removed 3 bases at V and 2 bases at J, leaving 8 bases unmatched. Germline assignment: CDR1 GTSNPN and CDR2 SVGIG (reference sequence). Some clones are missing from TCRdb's copy, which holds only in-frame ones; the method was immunoSEQ multiplex PCR. The sample lists tens of thousands of clones; 82% were seen once. This TCR derives from a man aged 35-49 years with acute or convalescent COVID-19. The specimen sequenced was peripheral blood. This sequence joins TRBV30 and TRBJ2-7, with 9 positions matching TRBD1. CDR3 sequence (DNA): TGTGCCTGGAGATACTGGGGGACAGGGACCTACGAGCAGTACTTC. As protein: CAWRYWGTGTYEQYF.